This is a list of T cell receptor beta chains from one sample in a study of beta chain features in type 1 diabetes. Assay used: immunoSEQ multiplex PCR; TCRdb lists only in-frame clones, some missing. The data hold around 160,000 clones, with roughly 50% observed a single time. Sequenced sample: Tregs from blood. These receptors all come from a man younger than 30 in good health. CDR3s leave out the opening cysteine and the closing phenylalanine or tryptophan. The D gene is left open where the match is weak.

J gene	V gene	D gene	CDR3 protein
TRBJ2-2	TRBV29-1	TRBD1	SVDRGGGELF
TRBJ2-7	TRBV28	TRBD2	ASSFLLAGVVEQY
TRBJ2-6	TRBV4-3	.	ASSPLPSGSGANVLT
TRBJ2-7	TRBV6-5	.	ASSPPGRYEQY
TRBJ2-7	TRBV28	.	ATRSGGQKAYEQY
TRBJ2-7	TRBV29-1	.	SARTASYEQY
TRBJ2-7	TRBV5-4	TRBD2	ASSTLAGEKY
TRBJ1-2	TRBV28	.	ASSFWGVLD
TRBJ1-5	TRBV6-1	.	ASKQGTVNQPQH
TRBJ2-3	TRBV19	.	ASSPDPIRGTDTQY
TRBJ2-7	TRBV7-2	TRBD2	ASSLGGVRVEQY
TRBJ1-6	TRBV9	.	ASSSRPGTNSPLH
TRBJ2-1	TRBV4-3	.	ASSQGLAGAYNEQF
TRBJ2-3	TRBV28	TRBD1	ASRIYRRGQGTDTQY
TRBJ1-5	TRBV7-8	.	ASSGRRGQPQH
TRBJ2-4	TRBV25-1	.	ASSAVAIQY
TRBJ2-7	TRBV4-3	.	ASSQGSERSYEQY
TRBJ2-2	TRBV7-2	TRBD1	ASSLGTGEILNTGELF
TRBJ2-1	TRBV5-1	TRBD2	ASIKSSGGLRSYNEQF
TRBJ1-6	TRBV9	.	ASSLGTPSSYNSPLH
TRBJ1-3	TRBV7-8	.	ASSLFYPGNTIY
TRBJ1-3	TRBV11-2	TRBD1	ASSLRGGQGSGNTIY
TRBJ1-4	TRBV7-9	.	ASSFPGTKGEKLF
TRBJ1-1	TRBV6-1	.	ASRTAGGHTEAF
TRBJ2-5	TRBV7-2	.	ASSLFSLEETQY
TRBJ2-7	TRBV7-2	TRBD2	ASSFGLAGGYEQY
TRBJ1-1	TRBV29-1	.	SGTRENTEAF
TRBJ2-6	TRBV7-2	.	ASSFRAGRGASGANVLT
TRBJ1-4	TRBV7-2	.	ASSLVPGEQEKLF
TRBJ2-7	TRBV7-2	.	ASSPEGTSYEQY
TRBJ2-7	TRBV7-2	TRBD2	ASSLSGGAYEQY
TRBJ2-1	TRBV19	TRBD2	ASSGVAGAYNEQF
TRBJ1-5	TRBV30	.	AWRNDAENQPQH
TRBJ1-2	TRBV7-9	TRBD1	ASSLVGRGNGYT
TRBJ2-7	TRBV4-3	TRBD1	ASSRDREGEQY
TRBJ2-7	TRBV27	TRBD1	ASSDIRGLTYEQY
TRBJ2-7	TRBV29-1	TRBD1	SVEVGTASYEQY
TRBJ2-7	TRBV9	.	ASSGGYIGEQY
TRBJ2-4	TRBV6-6	TRBD1	ASSSISGTGLY
TRBJ2-5	TRBV9	TRBD1	ASSPRTGVVETQY
TRBJ2-1	TRBV2	TRBD2	ASSGTSSYNEQF
TRBJ1-5	TRBV6-1	.	ATGGWLTNQPQH
TRBJ2-6	TRBV10-3	.	AISESMRATGANVLT